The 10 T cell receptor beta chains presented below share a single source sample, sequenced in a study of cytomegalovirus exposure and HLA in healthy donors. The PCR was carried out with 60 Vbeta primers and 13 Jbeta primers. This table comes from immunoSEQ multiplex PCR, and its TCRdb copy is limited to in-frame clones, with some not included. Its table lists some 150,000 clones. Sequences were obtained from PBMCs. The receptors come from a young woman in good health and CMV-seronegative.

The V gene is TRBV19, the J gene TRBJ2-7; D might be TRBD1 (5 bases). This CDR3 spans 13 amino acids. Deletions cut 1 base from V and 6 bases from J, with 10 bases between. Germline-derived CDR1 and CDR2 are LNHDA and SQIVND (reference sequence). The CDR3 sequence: CASSIVGDREQYF. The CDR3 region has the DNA TGTGCCAGTAGTATAGTAGGGGATCGCGAGCAGTACTTC.

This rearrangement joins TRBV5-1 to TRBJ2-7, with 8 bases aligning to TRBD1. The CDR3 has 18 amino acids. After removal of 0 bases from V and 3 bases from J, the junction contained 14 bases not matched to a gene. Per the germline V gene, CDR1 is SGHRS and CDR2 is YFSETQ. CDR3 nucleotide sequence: TGCGCCAGCAGCTTGGCAGGACACAGGGGGTCCTTCCTCTACGAGCAGTACTTC. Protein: CASSLAGHRGSFLYEQYF.

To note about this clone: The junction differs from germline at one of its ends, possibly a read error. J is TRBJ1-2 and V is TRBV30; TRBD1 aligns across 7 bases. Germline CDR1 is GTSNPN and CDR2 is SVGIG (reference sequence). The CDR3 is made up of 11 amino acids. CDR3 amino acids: CAWSPGADRRF. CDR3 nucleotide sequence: TGTGCCTGGAGCCCAGGGGCGGACAGGCGCTTC.

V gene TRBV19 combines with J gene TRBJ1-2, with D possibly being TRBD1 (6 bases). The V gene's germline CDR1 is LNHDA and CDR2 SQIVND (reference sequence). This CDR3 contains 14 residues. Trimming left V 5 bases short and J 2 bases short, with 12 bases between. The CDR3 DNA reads TGTGCCAGTAGTGGACAGCCTACCAACTATGGCTACACCTTC. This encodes CASSGQPTNYGYTF.

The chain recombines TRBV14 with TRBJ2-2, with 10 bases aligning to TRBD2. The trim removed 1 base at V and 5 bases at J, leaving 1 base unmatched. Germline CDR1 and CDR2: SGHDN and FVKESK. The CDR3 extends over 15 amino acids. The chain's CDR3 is CASSQATSGTGELFF. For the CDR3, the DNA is TGTGCCAGCAGCCAAGCGACTAGCGGGACCGGGGAGCTGTTTTTT.

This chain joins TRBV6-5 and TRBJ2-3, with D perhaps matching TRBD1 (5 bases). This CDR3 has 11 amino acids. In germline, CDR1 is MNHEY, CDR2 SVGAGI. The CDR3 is CGSGFTDTQYF. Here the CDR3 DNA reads TGTGGATCAGGGTTCACAGATACGCAGTATTTT.

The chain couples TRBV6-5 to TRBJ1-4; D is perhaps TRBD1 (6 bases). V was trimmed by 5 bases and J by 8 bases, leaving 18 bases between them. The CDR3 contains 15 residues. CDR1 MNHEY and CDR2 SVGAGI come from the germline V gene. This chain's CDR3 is CASSPLTGRVEKLFF. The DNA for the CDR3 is TGTGCCAGCAGTCCCTTAACAGGGAGGGTCGAAAAACTGTTTTTT.

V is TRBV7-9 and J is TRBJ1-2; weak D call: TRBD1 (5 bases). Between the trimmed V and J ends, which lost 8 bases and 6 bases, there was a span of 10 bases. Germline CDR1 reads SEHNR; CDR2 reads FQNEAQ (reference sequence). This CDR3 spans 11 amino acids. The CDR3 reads CASRQGNGYTF. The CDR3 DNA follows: TGTGCCAGCCGGCAGGGTAATGGCTACACCTTC.

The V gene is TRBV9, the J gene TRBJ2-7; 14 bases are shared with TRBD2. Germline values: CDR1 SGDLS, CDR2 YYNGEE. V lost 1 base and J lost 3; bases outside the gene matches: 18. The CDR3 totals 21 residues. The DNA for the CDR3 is TGTGCCAGCAGCGTAATCGGCGGTGGGACTAGCGGGAGTGGTAGTCTCTACGAGCAGTACGTC. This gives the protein CASSVIGGGTSGSGSLYEQYV.

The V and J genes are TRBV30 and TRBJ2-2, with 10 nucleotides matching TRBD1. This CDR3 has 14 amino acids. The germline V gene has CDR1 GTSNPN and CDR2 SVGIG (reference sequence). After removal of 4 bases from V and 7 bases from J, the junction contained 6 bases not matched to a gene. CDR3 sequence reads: CAWTRGTGDGELFF. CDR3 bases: TGTGCCTGGACGCGTGGGACAGGGGACGGGGAGCTGTTTTTT. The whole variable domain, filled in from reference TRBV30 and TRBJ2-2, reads SQTIHQWPATLVQPVGSPLSLECTVEGTSNPNLYWYRQAAGRGLQLLFYSVGIGQISSEVPQNLSASRPQDRQFILSSKKLLLSDSGFYLCAWTRGTGDGELFFGEGSRLTVL.